Presented here are 16 T cell receptor beta chains from one specimen sequenced in a study of naive and memory T cell subsets. Two oligonucleotides, mixed equimolar, formed the beta constant-region primer covering TRBC1 and TRBC2. Four rounds of PCR amplified the ligated cDNA using nested alpha and beta constant-region primers plus SP2. TCRdb itself ran the UMI-ligation and nested PCR reads through MiXCR, one entry per CDR3 protein. The data show about 120,000 distinct CDR3 sequences, 36% seen once. The specimen was central memory CD4+ T cells from blood. These receptors all stem from a human donor in good health.

This chain uses TRBV5-1 with TRBJ2-7; 8 bases agree with TRBD2. Germline CDR1 SGHRS, CDR2 YFSETQ. The CDR3 extends over 15 amino acids. The junction had 8 bases not matched to a gene; V was cut back by 0 bases and J by 6 bases. The CDR3 region has the DNA TGCGCCAGCAGCTTGGTTGATAGCGGGACATCCGAGCAGTACTTC. It codes for CASSLVDSGTSEQYF. Looking up the rest from reference TRBV5-1 and TRBJ2-7 gives the full variable domain: KAGVTQTPRYLIKTRGQQVTLSCSPISGHRSVSWYQQTPGQGLQFLFEYFSETQRNKGNFPGRFSGRQFSNSRSEMNVSTLELGDSALYLCASSLVDSGTSEQYFGPGTRLTVT.

A single count supports this clonotype. J is TRBJ2-7 and V is TRBV6-2 or TRBV6-3; D is possibly TRBD1 (5 bases). This CDR3 region has 15 residues. Germline V gene lookup returns CDR1 MNHEY and CDR2 SVGEGT. The ends were cut back, 2 bases at V and 3 bases at J, with 14 bases in the middle. The CDR3 here is CASSYPTPGHYEQYF. DNA of the CDR3: TGTGCCAGCAGTTACCCCACCCCAGGGCACTACGAGCAGTACTTC.

The chain is built from TRBV6-6 and TRBJ2-4; 10 bases align to TRBD1. CDR1 and CDR2 from the germline V gene are MNHNY and SVGAGI (reference sequence). V lost 5 bases, J lost 4 bases, and 2 bases stayed unmatched. This CDR3 has 14 residues. The CDR3 coding sequence is TGTGCCAGCAGTAAGGGACAGGGGAAAAACATTCAGTACTTC. Its protein is CASSKGQGKNIQYF.

The chain combines TRBV14 with TRBJ1-6; a possible D gene is TRBD1 (6 bases). The CDR3 is 17 residues long. V lost 4 bases, J lost 3 bases, and 16 bases lay in between. The germline CDR1 and CDR2 sequences are SGHDN and FVKESK. CDR3: CASSLNRGQFYNSPLHF. CDR3 nucleotide sequence: TGTGCCAGCAGCCTCAATCGGGGACAATTCTATAATTCACCCCTCCACTTT.

The chain carries TRBV29-1 and TRBJ2-7, with a possible D match to TRBD1 (6 bases). Germline CDR1 SQVTM, CDR2 ANQGSEA. The CDR3 is 12 residues long. V was shortened by 7 bases and J by 3 bases, with 13 bases between the two germline ends. Here the CDR3 reads CSAWDKDYEQYF. DNA of the CDR3: TGCAGCGCTTGGGACAAAGACTACGAGCAGTACTTC.

The V gene is TRBV28, the J gene TRBJ2-1; the match to TRBD2 covers 7 bases. V was pared by 3 bases and J by 3 bases, with 5 bases of the junction left unmatched. Germline V gene data show CDR1 as MDHEN and CDR2 as SYDVKM. The CDR3 is made up of 15 amino acids. This CDR3 reads CASSFVTSRYNEQFF. The CDR3 DNA sequence: TGTGCCAGCAGTTTCGTGACTAGCCGCTACAATGAGCAGTTCTTC. The full variable domain, its missing parts supplied by reference TRBV28 and TRBJ2-1, is DVKVTQSSRYLVKRTGEKVFLECVQDMDHENMFWYRQDPGLGLRLIYFSYDVKMKEKGDIPEGYSVSREKKERFSLILESASTNQTSMYLCASSFVTSRYNEQFFGPGTRLTVL.

This chain uses TRBV5-1 with TRBJ1-1; 11 bases match TRBD1. Per the germline V gene, CDR1 is SGHRS and CDR2 is YFSETQ. V lost 3 bases, J lost 5 bases, and 3 bases stayed unmatched. The CDR3 runs to 14 residues. CDR3 in amino acids: CASSWGQGGTEAFF. CDR3 DNA: TGCGCCAGCAGCTGGGGACAGGGGGGGACTGAAGCTTTCTTT.

The chain couples TRBV3-1 to TRBJ1-3, with D unclear. With 2 bases removed from V and 9 bases from J, the gap between germline ends came to 11 bases. Germline values: CDR1 LGHDT, CDR2 YNNKEL (reference sequence). This CDR3 comprises 13 residues. CDR3 region: CASSQTSLGTIYF. The DNA of the CDR3 is TGTGCCAGCAGCCAAACGTCCCTAGGCACCATATATTTT.

The chain joins TRBV20-1 to TRBJ2-5, with no clear D. CDR1 DFQATT and CDR2 SNEGSKA come from the germline V gene (reference sequence). The CDR3 covers 13 residues. The V end was cut by 0 bases, the J end by 3 bases, with 8 bases between. Here the CDR3 reads CSARDGLKETQYF. The CDR3 coding sequence is TGCAGTGCTAGAGATGGATTAAAAGAGACCCAGTACTTC.

V usage is TRBV4-1 and J usage is TRBJ1-2; D remains ambiguous. Germline lookup yields CDR1 MGHRA and CDR2 YSYEKL. V was clipped by 0 bases and J by 3 bases, with 11 bases between them. This CDR3 region has 15 residues. The CDR3 loop is CASSQDWYSYYGYTF. CDR3 nucleotides: TGCGCCAGCAGCCAAGACTGGTACAGCTACTATGGCTACACCTTC.

This clonotype was counted between two and nine times. The V call is TRBV20-1, the J call TRBJ2-1, with TRBD2 matching 8 bases. J lost 6 bases, V lost 3 bases, and 7 bases had no gene match. The CDR3 has 14 amino acids. The germline CDR1 and CDR2 sequences are DFQATT and SNEGSKA (reference sequence). The CDR3 reads CSARTSVGVNEQFF. CDR3 DNA sequence: TGCAGTGCTAGGACTAGCGTGGGAGTCAATGAGCAGTTCTTC.

The gene calls are TRBV6-1 and TRBJ2-2; D is tentatively TRBD1 or TRBD2 (5 bases each). CDR3 size: 16 residues. Trimming took 2 bases from V and 7 from J, leaving 17 bases between them. Germline loops: CDR1 MNHNS, CDR2 SASEGT. Written as DNA, the CDR3 is TGTGCCAGCAGTGAATTCCGGGGCGCCAGGGTCGGGGAGCTGTTTTTT. Translated: CASSEFRGARVGELFF.

This clonotype was found a few times. This sequence joins TRBV29-1 and TRBJ2-3, with D possibly matching TRBD1 (5 bases). Germline CDR1 is SQVTM and CDR2 is ANQGSEA. The CDR3 consists of 15 residues. Trimming took off 4 bases at V and 2 bases at J, with 16 bases between the two ends. The DNA of the CDR3 is TGCAGCGTTGGGGTAGGGGTGTCTTACACAGATACGCAGTATTTT. Residues: CSVGVGVSYTDTQYF.

V and J are TRBV29-1 and TRBJ2-5; TRBD1 matches at 7 bases. V lost 6 bases to trimming and J lost 2 bases; unmatched junction nucleotides: 6. Germline V CDR1 and CDR2: SQVTM, ANQGSEA. This CDR3 is built from 13 residues. CDR3 coding DNA: TGCAGCGTCCACCGGGACAGACAAGAGACCCAGTACTTC. Translation gives CSVHRDRQETQYF.

About this clonotype: One end of the junction is discordant with germline, which a read error may explain. The chain has TRBV7-9 and TRBJ2-1; D is possibly TRBD1 (6 bases). Germline CDR1 reads SEHNR; CDR2 reads FQNEAQ (reference sequence). The CDR3 runs 11 residues. The CDR3 is CASSLRGRWVF. CDR3 DNA sequence: TGTGCCAGCAGCCTCAGGGGTAGATGGGTCTTC.

The chain links TRBV30 to TRBJ2-2; 11 positions agree with TRBD1. The CDR3 contains 16 residues. The junction had 8 bases not matched to a gene; V was cut back by 5 bases and J by 3 bases. Per the germline V gene, CDR1 is GTSNPN and CDR2 is SVGIG (reference sequence). The CDR3 loop is CAWVPGTGGYTGELFF. In nucleotides, the CDR3 is TGTGCCTGGGTGCCGGGGACAGGGGGTTACACCGGGGAGCTGTTTTTT.